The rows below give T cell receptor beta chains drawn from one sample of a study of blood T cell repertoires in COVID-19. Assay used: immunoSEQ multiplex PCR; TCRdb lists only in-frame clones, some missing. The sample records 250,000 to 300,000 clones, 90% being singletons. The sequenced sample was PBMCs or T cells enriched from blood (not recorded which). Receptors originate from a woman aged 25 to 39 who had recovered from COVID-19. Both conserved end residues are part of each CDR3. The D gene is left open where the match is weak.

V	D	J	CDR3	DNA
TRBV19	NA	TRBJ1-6	CASSIFRTANNSPLHF	TGTGCCAGTAGTATCTTCAGGACAGCTAATAATTCACCCCTCCACTTT
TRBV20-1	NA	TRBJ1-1	CSAQGRTEAFF	TGCAGTGCCCAGGGGCGAACTGAAGCTTTCTTT
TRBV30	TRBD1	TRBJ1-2	CAWIDLQGFGGYTF	TGTGCCTGGATTGATTTACAGGGGTTCGGTGGCTACACCTTC
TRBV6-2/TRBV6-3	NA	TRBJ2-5	CASSYSISRTTHQETQYF	TGTGCCAGCAGTTACTCGATATCCCGGACTACCCACCAAGAGACCCAGTACTTC
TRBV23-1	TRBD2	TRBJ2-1	CASFQLAGGNEQFF	TGCGCCAGCTTTCAGCTAGCGGGTGGTAATGAGCAGTTCTTC
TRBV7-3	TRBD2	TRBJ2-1	CASSFDVGGRALGEQFF	TGTGCCAGCAGCTTCGACGTTGGCGGGAGGGCCCTTGGTGAGCAGTTCTTC
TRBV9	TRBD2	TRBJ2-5	CASSGAGNQETQYF	TGTGCCAGCAGCGGAGCGGGAAATCAAGAGACCCAGTACTTC
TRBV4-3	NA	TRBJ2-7	CASSHAGVNYEQYF	TGCGCCAGCAGCCACGCAGGCGTTAACTACGAGCAGTACTTC
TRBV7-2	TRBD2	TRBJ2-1	CASTSRTSVYNEQFF	TGTGCCAGCACCTCGCGGACTAGCGTATACAATGAGCAGTTCTTC
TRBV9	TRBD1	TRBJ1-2	CASSVGGQPKARVGYTF	TGTGCCAGCAGCGTAGGGGGACAGCCCAAAGCGAGGGTCGGCTACACCTTC
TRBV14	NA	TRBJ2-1	CASSQDPAGYNEQFF	TGTGCCAGCAGCCAAGATCCTGCAGGCTACAATGAGCAGTTCTTC